The 27 T cell receptor beta chains listed next were all sequenced from one sample in a study of OX40 agonist ivuxolimab in advanced cancers. Here immunoSEQ multiplex PCR was the method, and the copy in TCRdb shows in-frame clones only, minus some. The profile shows around 76,000 clones, roughly three quarters of them singletons. The input for sequencing was CD4+ or CD8+ T cells sorted from blood, taken in a trial of the OX40 agonist ivuxolimab. The receptors stem from an adult with an advanced solid tumor such as melanoma, head and neck, liver or kidney cancer.

Many counts were recorded for this clone. The chain carries TRBV11-3 and TRBJ2-1, with 7 bases matching TRBD1. With V trimmed by 1 base and J by 0 bases, 0 bases remained unmatched. The germline V gene encodes CDR1 SGHNT and CDR2 YENEEA. There are 15 residues in the CDR3. This CDR3 is CASSLGDSSYNEQFF. The CDR3, as DNA: TGTGCCAGCAGCTTAGGGGACAGCTCCTACAATGAGCAGTTCTTC.

This clone was detected only a few times. This chain joins TRBV7-9 and TRBJ1-5; no reliable D call. The CDR3 covers 16 residues. Trimming took 4 bases from V and 4 from J, leaving 17 bases between them. Germline lookup yields CDR1 SEHNR and CDR2 FQNEAQ (reference sequence). CDR3 sequence: CASSSGPSSPNQPQHF. CDR3 nucleotides: TGTGCCAGCAGCTCCGGGCCCTCGTCACCTAATCAGCCCCAGCATTTT.

This chain uses TRBV28 with TRBJ1-3; 8 bases are shared with TRBD1. This CDR3 region has 15 residues. Germline lookup yields CDR1 MDHEN and CDR2 SYDVKM. The trim removed 5 bases at V and 4 bases at J, leaving 7 bases unmatched. The CDR3 loop is CASSTQGGGGNTIYF. The CDR3 DNA reads as TGTGCCAGCAGTACACAGGGGGGAGGAGGAAACACCATATATTTT.

J is TRBJ2-3 and V is TRBV5-1; 10 bases are a match to TRBD1. This CDR3 comprises 13 residues. CDR1 SGHRS and CDR2 YFSETQ come from the germline V gene. J gave up 13 bases and V 0 bases, and 5 bases lay outside the gene matches. The CDR3 DNA is TGCGCCAGCAGCTTGGAGGGACAGGGGAGGGAGTATTTT. Translated: CASSLEGQGREYF.

J is TRBJ1-1 and V is TRBV7-2; the match to TRBD1 covers 8 bases. Germline assignment: CDR1 SGHTA and CDR2 FQGNSA. J gave up 7 bases and V 5 bases, and 3 bases lay outside the gene matches. The CDR3 contains 12 residues. The CDR3 coding sequence is TGTGCCAGCAGCGACAGGGGTGGTGAAGCTTTCTTT. This codes for CASSDRGGEAFF.

The V gene is TRBV5-1, the J gene TRBJ1-2, with 9 bases aligning to TRBD1. The CDR3 contains 15 residues. From germline, CDR1 is SGHRS and CDR2 YFSETQ. The ends lost 1 base at V and 1 base at J; junction bases unmatched: 2. DNA for the CDR3: TGCGCCAGCAGCTTGAACAGGGGGCTTAACTATGGCTACACCTTC. Amino acid sequence: CASSLNRGLNYGYTF.

V usage is TRBV30 and J usage is TRBJ1-6; no clear D. The germline V and J ends were trimmed by 4 bases and 7 bases, with 11 bases remaining between them. CDR3 length: 13 amino acids. From germline, CDR1 is GTSNPN and CDR2 SVGIG (reference sequence). CDR3 in DNA: TGTGCCTGGACGCGAGTAGTGAATTCACCCCTCCACTTT. It yields the protein CAWTRVVNSPLHF.

This clone was observed a handful of times. The chain is built from TRBV6-1 and TRBJ1-4; the match to TRBD1 covers 7 bases. V lost 4 bases, J lost 8 bases, and 7 bases stayed unmatched. The CDR3 covers 14 residues. The germline CDR1 and CDR2 sequences are MNHNS and SASEGT. CDR3 protein: CASSGGGLREKLFF. CDR3 bases: TGTGCCAGCAGTGGAGGGGGCTTGAGGGAAAAACTGTTTTTT.

V usage is TRBV28 and J usage is TRBJ2-7; D is unclear. The CDR3 runs to 11 residues. With 7 bases removed from V and 3 bases from J, the gap between germline ends came to 7 bases. Germline V lookup: CDR1 MDHEN, CDR2 SYDVKM. The CDR3 bases are TGTGCCAGCACCAACGGCTACGAGCAGTACTTC. Translation: CASTNGYEQYF.

This rearrangement joins TRBV2 to TRBJ2-6, with TRBD2 matching 15 bases. Trimming at V came to 10 bases and at J to 8 bases, leaving 15 bases not matched to a gene. The germline V gene has CDR1 SNHLY and CDR2 FYNNEI. The length of the CDR3 is 18 residues. For the CDR3, the DNA is TGTGCCACCGCACCTGATTCGGGGACTAGCGGGAGGTCCAACGTCCTGACTTTC. This sequence encodes CATAPDSGTSGRSNVLTF.

This rearrangement joins TRBV5-6 to TRBJ1-5; D is perhaps TRBD1 (5 bases). CDR1 is SGHDT, CDR2 YYEEEE, per germline. V shed 1 base and J shed 0 bases, with 14 bases lying between them. The CDR3 runs to 17 residues. The CDR3: CASSLLGVRSSNQPQHF. The CDR3 nucleotides are TGTGCCAGCAGCTTGTTGGGGGTAAGGAGTAGCAATCAGCCCCAGCATTTT.

CDR3 residues: CASSVTGGAPGYTF. CDR3 DNA sequence: TGTGCCAGCAGCGTAACAGGGGGCGCCCCCGGCTACACCTTC. The chain carries TRBV11-2 and TRBJ1-2, with 9 positions matching TRBD1. Germline V gene sequence: CDR1 SGHAT, CDR2 FQNNGV. This CDR3 spans 14 amino acids. Losses at the gene ends were 5 bases for V and 8 bases for J; bases not matched to a gene: 9. The complete variable domain, with remaining parts taken from reference TRBV11-2 and TRBJ1-2, reads EAGVAQSPRYKIIEKRQSVAFWCNPISGHATLYWYQQILGQGPKLLIQFQNNGVVDDSQLPKDRFSAERLKGVDSTLKIQPAKLEDSAVYLCASSVTGGAPGYTFGSGTRLTVV.

With regard to this clone: The identical CDR3 is also encoded by other nucleotide sequences in the sample. J is TRBJ2-5 and V is TRBV7-9; D remains ambiguous. Germline CDR1 reads SEHNR; CDR2 reads FQNEAQ (reference sequence). This CDR3 is 12 amino acids long. The V and J ends lost 3 bases and 3 bases respectively, with 5 bases between them. CDR3 loop: CASSFGEETQYF. CDR3 sequence (DNA): TGTGCCAGCAGCTTTGGGGAAGAGACCCAGTACTTC.

V usage is TRBV5-8 and J usage is TRBJ1-5; D ambiguous. The CDR3 sequence is 17 residues long. Trimming removed 4 bases from V and 2 bases from J, with 19 bases in between. CDR1 SGHTS and CDR2 YDEGEE come from the germline V gene. Here the CDR3 DNA reads TGTGCCAGCAGCAAAGTCTGGGATGGAATGGGCAATCAGCCCCAGCATTTT. It yields the protein CASSKVWDGMGNQPQHF.

Notes on this clone: Mismatch with germline at one junction end may stem from a read error. The V and J genes are TRBV14 and TRBJ1-2; 9 bases align to TRBD1. Germline lookup yields CDR1 SGHDN and CDR2 FVKESK. The CDR3 covers 16 residues. The CDR3 bases are TGTGCCAACAGCCCAGCGTCGGGGACAGGGACCTATGGCTACACCTTC. This encodes CANSPASGTGTYGYTF.

This chain joins TRBV14 and TRBJ2-1; D gene ambiguous. CDR3 size: 16 residues. Germline CDR1 reads SGHDN; CDR2 reads FVKESK. V lost 0 bases, J lost 4 bases, and 13 bases lay in between. This CDR3 is CASSQDRRPAYNEQFF. CDR3 nucleotides: TGTGCCAGCAGCCAAGATCGCCGGCCTGCTTACAATGAGCAGTTCTTC.

The J gene is TRBJ1-2, the V gene TRBV7-8, with D unresolved. This CDR3 has 13 amino acids. Germline values: CDR1 SGHVS, CDR2 FQNEAQ. V lost 5 bases and J 3 bases, leaving 10 bases between the germline ends. The CDR3 DNA sequence: TGTGCCAGCAGCCTGTCTCCCGACTATGGCTACACCTTC. Translated: CASSLSPDYGYTF.

The DNA for the CDR3 is TGCGCCAGCAGCCTGGGAGGGGTGCCTCAAGAGACCCAGTACTTC. Residues: CASSLGGVPQETQYF. The chain recombines TRBV5-1 with TRBJ2-5, with 7 bases aligning to TRBD2. This CDR3 contains 15 residues. J gave up 2 bases and V 4 bases, and 8 bases lay outside the gene matches. Germline assignment: CDR1 SGHRS and CDR2 YFSETQ.

The chain uses TRBV15 and TRBJ1-1, with 8 positions matching TRBD1. J gave up 11 bases and V 5 bases, and 13 bases lay outside the gene matches. Germline V gene data show CDR1 as LNHNV and CDR2 as YYDKDF (reference sequence). CDR3 length: 14 amino acids. The CDR3 loop reads CATSGLTGVNGAFF. CDR3 DNA sequence: TGTGCCACCAGCGGCCTGACAGGGGTGAATGGGGCTTTCTTT.

The chain uses TRBV4-1 and TRBJ1-1; the match to TRBD1 covers 11 bases. CDR1 and CDR2 from the germline V gene are MGHRA and YSYEKL. CDR3 size: 15 residues. With 7 bases clipped from V and 0 bases from J, the junction kept 4 bases outside the gene matches. DNA for the CDR3: TGCGCCAGCACCCGGACAGGGGGCTTGAACACTGAAGCTTTCTTT. This sequence encodes CASTRTGGLNTEAFF.

This chain uses TRBV19 with TRBJ2-2; no firm D call. The V gene's germline CDR1 is LNHDA and CDR2 SQIVND (reference sequence). The CDR3 spans 15 residues. V was shortened by 4 bases and J by 3 bases, with 12 bases between the two germline ends. The CDR3 DNA follows: TGTGCCAGTAGTAACTGGGCTTGGGACACCGGGGAGCTGTTTTTT. Protein sequence: CASSNWAWDTGELFF.

This clone was observed once. The rearrangement links TRBV19 to TRBJ1-3; tentative D call: TRBD1 (5 bases). Trimming shortened V by 5 bases and J by 0 bases, and 14 bases separated the two germline ends. The germline V gene has CDR1 LNHDA and CDR2 SQIVND (reference sequence). The CDR3 has 16 residues. This chain's CDR3 is CASSRDAWPSGNTIYF. DNA of the CDR3: TGTGCCAGTAGTCGGGACGCCTGGCCCTCTGGAAACACCATATATTTT. Together with reference TRBV19 and TRBJ1-3, the CDR3 gives the full variable domain: DGGITQSPKYLFRKEGQNVTLSCEQNLNHDAMYWYRQDPGQGLRLIYYSQIVNDFQKGDIAEGYSVSREKKESFPLTVTSAQKNPTAFYLCASSRDAWPSGNTIYFGEGSWLTVV.

As concerns this clone: Its ends do not fully match the called genes, so a read error is possible. J is TRBJ1-3 and V is TRBV30; D is unresolved. This CDR3 is 13 amino acids long. Germline V gene data show CDR1 as GTSNPN and CDR2 as SVGIG (reference sequence). The CDR3 DNA reads as TGTGCCCGGAGCCAGAACGCTGGAAACACCATATATTTT. Translating gives CARSQNAGNTIYF.

This chain connects TRBV5-1 to TRBJ2-6, with D possibly matching TRBD1 (6 bases). V was trimmed by 2 bases and J by 3 bases, leaving 12 bases between them. Looked up from germline, CDR1 is SGHRS and CDR2 is YFSETQ. The CDR3 sequence is 16 residues long. The DNA for the CDR3 is TGCGCCAGCAGCTTCATGGGGGCGCGTGGGGCCAACGTCCTGACTTTC. Translated, it gives CASSFMGARGANVLTF.

The chain recombines TRBV29-1 with TRBJ1-2; D is ambiguous. V was pared by 0 bases and J by 5 bases, with 13 bases between. Per germline, CDR1 SQVTM and CDR2 ANQGSEA. CDR3 length: 14 residues. CDR3: CSVEDFRGGYGYTF. The CDR3 DNA is TGCAGCGTTGAAGATTTTCGGGGTGGTTATGGCTACACCTTC.

The chain carries TRBV5-4 and TRBJ2-7; 8 bases are shared with TRBD2. From germline, CDR1 is SGHNT and CDR2 YYREEE (reference sequence). V dropped 1 base and J dropped 0; count of bases not matched to a gene: 12. CDR3 length: 18 amino acids. The CDR3 region is CASSLSSGGGRYSYEQYF. CDR3 sequence (DNA): TGTGCCAGCAGCTTGTCATCGGGCGGCGGGAGGTACTCCTACGAGCAGTACTTC. Full variable domain (rest looked up from reference TRBV5-4 and TRBJ2-7): ETGVTQSPTHLIKTRGQQVTLRCSSQSGHNTVSWYQQALGQGPQFIFQYYREEENGRGNFPPRFSGLQFPNYSSELNVNALELDDSALYLCASSLSSGGGRYSYEQYFGPGTRLTVT.

This clone was seen a handful of times. The chain is built from TRBV5-1 and TRBJ1-4; D is possibly TRBD1 (5 bases). Germline lookup yields CDR1 SGHRS and CDR2 YFSETQ. V was cut by 4 bases and J by 0 bases, with 10 bases left in between. This CDR3 spans 15 amino acids. In DNA form, the CDR3 reads TGCGCCAGCAGCCGCGACAGACCAACTAATGAAAAACTGTTTTTT. It specifies CASSRDRPTNEKLFF. The variable domain in full, with the rest retrieved from reference TRBV5-1 and TRBJ1-4, is KAGVTQTPRYLIKTRGQQVTLSCSPISGHRSVSWYQQTPGQGLQFLFEYFSETQRNKGNFPGRFSGRQFSNSRSEMNVSTLELGDSALYLCASSRDRPTNEKLFFGSGTQLSVL.